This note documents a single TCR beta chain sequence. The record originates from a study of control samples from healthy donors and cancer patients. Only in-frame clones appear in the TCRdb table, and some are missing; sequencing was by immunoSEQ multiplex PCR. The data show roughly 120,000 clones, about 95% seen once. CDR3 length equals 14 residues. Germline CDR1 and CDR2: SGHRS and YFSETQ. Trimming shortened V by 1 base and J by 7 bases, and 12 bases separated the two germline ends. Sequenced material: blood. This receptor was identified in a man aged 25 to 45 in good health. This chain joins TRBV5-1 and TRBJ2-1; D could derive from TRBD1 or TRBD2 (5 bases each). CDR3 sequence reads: CASSLPGQRNEQFF. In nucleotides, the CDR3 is TGCGCCAGCAGCTTGCCGGGGCAGCGGAATGAGCAGTTCTTC.